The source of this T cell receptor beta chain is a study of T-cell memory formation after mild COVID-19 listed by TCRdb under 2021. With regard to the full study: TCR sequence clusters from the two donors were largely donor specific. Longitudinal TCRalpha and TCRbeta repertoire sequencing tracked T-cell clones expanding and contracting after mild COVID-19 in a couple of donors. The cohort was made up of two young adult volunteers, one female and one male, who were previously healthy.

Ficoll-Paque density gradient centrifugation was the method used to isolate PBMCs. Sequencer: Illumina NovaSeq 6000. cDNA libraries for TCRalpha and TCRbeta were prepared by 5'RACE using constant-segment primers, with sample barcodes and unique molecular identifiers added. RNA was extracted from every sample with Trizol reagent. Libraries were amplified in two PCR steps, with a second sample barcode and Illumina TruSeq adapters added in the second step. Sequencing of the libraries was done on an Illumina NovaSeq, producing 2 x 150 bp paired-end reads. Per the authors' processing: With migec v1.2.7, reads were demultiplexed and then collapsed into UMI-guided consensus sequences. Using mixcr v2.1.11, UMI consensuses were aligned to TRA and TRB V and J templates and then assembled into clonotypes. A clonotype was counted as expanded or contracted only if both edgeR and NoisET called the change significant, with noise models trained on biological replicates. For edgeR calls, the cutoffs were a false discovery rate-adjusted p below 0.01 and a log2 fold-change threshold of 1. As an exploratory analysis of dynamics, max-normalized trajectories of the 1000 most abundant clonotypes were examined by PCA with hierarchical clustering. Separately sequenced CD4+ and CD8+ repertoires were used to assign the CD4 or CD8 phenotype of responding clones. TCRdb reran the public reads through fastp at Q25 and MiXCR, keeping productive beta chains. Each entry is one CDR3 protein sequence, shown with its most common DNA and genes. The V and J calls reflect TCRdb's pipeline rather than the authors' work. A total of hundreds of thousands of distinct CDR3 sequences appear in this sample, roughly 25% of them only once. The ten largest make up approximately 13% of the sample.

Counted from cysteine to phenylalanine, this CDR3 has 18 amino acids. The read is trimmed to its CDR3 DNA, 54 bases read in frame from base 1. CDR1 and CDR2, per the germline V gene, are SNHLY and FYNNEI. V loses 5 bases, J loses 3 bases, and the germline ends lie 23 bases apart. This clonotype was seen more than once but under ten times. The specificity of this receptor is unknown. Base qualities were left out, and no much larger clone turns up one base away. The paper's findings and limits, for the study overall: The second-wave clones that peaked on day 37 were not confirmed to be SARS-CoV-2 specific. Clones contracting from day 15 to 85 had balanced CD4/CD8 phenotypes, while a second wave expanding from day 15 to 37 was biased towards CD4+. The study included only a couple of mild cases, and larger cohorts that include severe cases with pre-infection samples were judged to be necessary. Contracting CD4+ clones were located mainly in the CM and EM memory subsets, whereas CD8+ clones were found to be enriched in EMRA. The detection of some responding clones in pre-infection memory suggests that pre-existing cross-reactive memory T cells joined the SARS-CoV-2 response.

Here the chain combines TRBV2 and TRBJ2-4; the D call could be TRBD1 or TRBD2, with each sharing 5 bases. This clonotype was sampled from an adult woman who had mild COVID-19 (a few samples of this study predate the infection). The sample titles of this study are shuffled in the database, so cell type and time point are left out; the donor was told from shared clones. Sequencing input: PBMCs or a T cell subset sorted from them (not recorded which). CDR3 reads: CASSTPELGDWGKNIQYF. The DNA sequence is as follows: TGTGCCAGCAGTACCCCAGAATTGGGGGATTGGGGCAAAAACATTCAGTACTTC.